This T cell receptor (beta chain) was retrieved from a study of OX40 agonist ivuxolimab in advanced cancers. With respect to the entire study: Ivuxolimab was an agonistic, fully human IgG2 monoclonal antibody directed against OX40 (CD134), a costimulatory receptor. Intravenous ivuxolimab was administered to patients every 2 weeks at six dose levels: 0.01, 0.1, 0.3, 1.5, 3 and 10 mg/kg. Of the 50 to 55 patients in dose escalation, some 19 had hepatocellular carcinoma, some 15 had melanoma, 9 had renal cell carcinoma and 9 had head and neck cancer. A male proportion of roughly 80% and a mean age of around 60 years, ranging from about 20 to 80, were recorded for the dose-escalation cohort. Patients were allowed to have had prior anti-PD-1, anti-PD-L1 or anti-CTLA-4 therapy, and around 37% of the dose-escalation patients had previously received checkpoint inhibitors. Three dose-escalation patients achieved partial responses, one with hepatocellular carcinoma and two with cutaneous melanoma. Peripheral TCRbeta sequencing aimed to test whether ivuxolimab altered TCR sequence diversity and caused clonal T-cell expansion. The paper covers the monotherapy dose-escalation part of the phase I ivuxolimab trial, which included N of about 56 patients. On the study overall, not on this receptor specifically: Partial responders in the 0.1-3.0 mg/kg groups had among the lowest normalized peripheral clonal expansion, especially among CD8+ T cells. The antigen specificity of the clonally expanded peripheral T cells was not determined. After ivuxolimab, expanded clones were on average more numerous among CD8+ T cells than among CD4+ T cells. Low levels of normalized T-cell clonal expansion were also seen in some nonresponding patients. At doses from 0.1 to 3.0 mg/kg, clonal expansion was seen in both CD4+ and CD8+ blood T cells between baseline and week 6.

The CDR3, cysteine through phenylalanine, is 11 amino acids long. Only the CDR3 region is kept as DNA, spanning 33 bases read in frame from base 1. As encoded in the germline V gene (reference sequence), CDR1 is DFQATT while CDR2 is SNEGSKA. V is cut by 1 base and J by 0 bases, and the space between the germline ends is 1 base. Details on this clone: Its antigen is not yet known. No base qualities exist here, and no much larger clone lies one base off it.

The trial excluded patients who had a history of autoimmune disease or who were on systemic immunosuppression. Peripheral blood for TCR sequencing was drawn from every dose cohort at baseline, at cycle 4 day 1 and at cycle 7 day 1. The samples were taken from a phase I, first-in-human, multicenter, open-label dose-escalation trial of ivuxolimab. Adults with locally advanced or metastatic head and neck squamous cell, hepatocellular, melanoma or renal cell carcinoma were enrolled in the trial. CD4+ and CD8+ T cells were sorted separately from peripheral blood before TCR sequencing. To sequence the TCRbeta CDR3 region, genomic DNA was isolated from the sorted cells. The immunoSEQ Assay was used for sequencing of TCRbeta CDR3 regions. TCRdb limited this immuneACCESS table to in-frame rearrangements with V and J called. A share of clones is missing; checked studies link under half to unresolved V genes, and the rest is unexplained. Within this sample are under 85,000 clones, with over 70% of them counted one time only. Roughly 0.54% of the sample is in the top ten clones.

The sequence joins TRBV20-1 to TRBJ2-7, with an unclear D gene assignment. The TCR originated in an adult with an advanced solid tumor such as melanoma, head and neck, liver or kidney cancer. The specimen was CD4+ or CD8+ T cells sorted from blood, collected in a trial of the OX40 agonist ivuxolimab. For the CDR3, the sequence is CSARGSYEQYF. The nucleotides read TGCAGTGCTAGAGGCTCCTACGAGCAGTACTTC.